These 31 T cell receptor beta chains came from one sample sequenced in a study of T cells in Graves' hyperthyroidism and ophthalmopathy. TCR beta CDR3 regions were amplified from RNA. The HTBI primer set was used in a first-round RT-PCR of the TCR CDR3. Each CDR3 protein is one row after TCRdb ran MiXCR on the multiplex PCR reads. Among 500,000 to 600,000 distinct CDR3 sequences listed, under 60% were seen once. Sample: peripheral blood or thyroid tissue (not recorded which). These receptors originate from a young woman with Graves' hyperthyroidism.

This clonotype was counted ten times or more. This chain uses TRBV7-9 with TRBJ2-5, with 7 bases aligning to TRBD1. V trimming: 4 bases; J trimming: 3 bases; junction bases outside the gene matches: 5. Looked up from germline, CDR1 is SEHNR and CDR2 is FQNEAQ (reference sequence). CDR3 size: 14 residues. CDR3: CASSWGQPKETQYF. CDR3 nucleotides: TGTGCCAGCAGCTGGGGACAGCCAAAAGAGACCCAGTACTTC. Full variable domain (missing parts from reference TRBV7-9 and TRBJ2-5): DTGVSQNPRHKITKRGQNVTFRCDPISEHNRLYWYRQTLGQGPEFLTYFQNEAQLEKSRLLSDRFSAERPKGSFSTLEIQRTEQGDSAMYLCASSWGQPKETQYFGPGTRLLVL.

This clonotype was picked up a small number of times. The V call is TRBV12-3 or TRBV12-4, the J call TRBJ2-3, with D tentatively TRBD2 (6 bases). The CDR3 sequence is 14 residues long. Deletions cut 7 bases from V and 0 bases from J, with 11 bases between. The CDR3 nucleotides are TGTGCCAGCACCCCCCTAGCGAGCACAGATACGCAGTATTTT. It yields the protein CASTPLASTDTQYF.

This clonotype was counted at least ten times. The chain employs TRBV4-1 and TRBJ2-5, with 14 bases fitting TRBD2. Trimming removed 2 bases from V and 5 bases from J; junction bases left unmatched: 7. CDR1 and CDR2 from the germline V gene are MGHRA and YSYEKL. This CDR3 region has 17 residues. The CDR3 reads CASSQPTSGRARETQYF. In DNA form, the CDR3 reads TGCGCCAGCAGCCAACCGACTAGCGGGAGGGCGAGGGAGACCCAGTACTTC.

Comment on this clonotype: The conserved phenylalanine or tryptophan normally closing the CDR3 is absent here, so this likely arose from a read error. The limits of the CDR3 on the DNA are not certain, so only TCRdb's listed CDR3 is given. The V gene is TRBV12-3 or TRBV12-4, the J gene TRBJ2-7; TRBD1 is taken as the D call from the table, unchecked against the DNA. The CDR3 extends over 9 residues, inclusive of both ends. The chain's CDR3 is CASSPWGTG.

This chain connects TRBV7-9 to TRBJ1-6; 8 bases line up with TRBD1. The V and J ends lost 4 bases and 10 bases, in that order; junction bases with no gene match: 6. CDR3 size: 14 residues. From germline, CDR1 is SEHNR and CDR2 FQNEAQ (reference sequence). The CDR3 reads CASSSQGAISPLHF. Here the CDR3 DNA reads TGTGCCAGCAGCTCCCAGGGGGCTATCTCACCCCTCCACTTT.

A remark on this clonotype: An end of the junction does not agree with germline; a read error may underlie this. The chain uses TRBV10-1 and TRBJ2-3; D assignment may be TRBD1 or TRBD2 (5 bases each). The germline V gene has CDR1 WNHNN and CDR2 SYGVQD (reference sequence). The CDR3 is 15 residues long. The CDR3 DNA is TGCGCCAGCAGCAGGGACCAACCCAGGGCAGATATGCAGTATTTT. Amino acids: CASSRDQPRADMQYF.

This clonotype was seen a single time. The rearrangement joins TRBV20-1 to TRBJ1-4; no definite D call. CDR1 is DFQATT and CDR2 is SNEGSKA in the germline V gene (reference sequence). Trimming stripped 5 bases from V and 6 bases from J, with 16 bases between. The CDR3 covers 14 residues. The CDR3 DNA reads as TGCAGTGCTCTTAGCGGGGTCACTGATGAAAAACTGTTTTTT. Its translation is CSALSGVTDEKLFF.

Many counts were recorded for this clonotype. This chain uses TRBV7-8 with TRBJ2-7; TRBD2 might be the D (5 bases). V was cut by 1 base and J by 0 bases, with 10 bases left in between. The CDR3 is 15 residues long. Germline V lookup: CDR1 SGHVS, CDR2 FQNEAQ. CDR3 region: CASSLGRTHSYEQYF. The CDR3 region has the DNA TGTGCCAGCAGCTTAGGGAGGACCCACTCCTACGAGCAGTACTTC.

The V call is TRBV7-8, the J call TRBJ1-5; possibly TRBD1 for D (6 bases). V lost 5 bases and J 8 bases, leaving 25 bases between the germline ends. The CDR3 runs to 17 residues. The V gene's germline CDR1 is SGHVS and CDR2 FQNEAQ. In DNA form, the CDR3 reads TGTGCCAGCAGCCTTGGTTACTCCAGGGGATCAGGGGAGCCCCAGCATTTT. Its protein product is CASSLGYSRGSGEPQHF.

This clonotype occurred a few times. V and J are TRBV2 and TRBJ2-3; D gene uncertain. Germline V gene data show CDR1 as SNHLY and CDR2 as FYNNEI. The CDR3 extends over 14 amino acids. V was trimmed by 5 bases and J by 0 bases, leaving 9 bases between them. CDR3 coding DNA: TGTGCCAGCAGTAGGAAGAAAAGCACAGATACGCAGTATTTT. Amino acid sequence: CASSRKKSTDTQYF.

The table lists this clonotype with many counts. The chain recombines TRBV12-3 or TRBV12-4 with TRBJ1-4, with a tentative D call TRBD1 (5 bases). The V gene lost 4 bases and the J gene lost 6 bases, with 18 bases spanning the gap. The CDR3 is 16 amino acids. CDR3 nucleotides: TGTGCCAGCAGTTCCGGGGGACCCCCTGGGGATGAAAAACTGTTTTTT. It specifies CASSSGGPPGDEKLFF.

The chain couples TRBV27 to TRBJ1-6; 9 bases are shared with TRBD1. This CDR3 spans 18 amino acids. V dropped 5 bases and J dropped 0; count of bases not matched to a gene: 8. The germline V gene encodes CDR1 MNHEY and CDR2 SMNVEV (reference sequence). The CDR3 is CASSRRTGASSYNSPLHF. CDR3 sequence (DNA): TGTGCCAGCAGTCGACGGACAGGGGCGAGCTCCTATAATTCACCCCTCCACTTT.

Details on this clonotype: A clone one base away is much larger, so this may be a read error. J is TRBJ2-2 and V is TRBV10-1; TRBD1 or TRBD2 may be the D gene (5 bases each). CDR1 and CDR2 from the germline V gene are WNHNN and SYGVQD (reference sequence). This CDR3 region has 13 residues. CDR3 in amino acids: CASRPDSTGELSF. CDR3 DNA: TGCGCCAGCAGACCAGACAGCACCGGGGAGCTGTCTTTT.

This clonotype turned up a few times. This chain joins TRBV4-1 and TRBJ2-2; TRBD2 is a possible D gene (5 bases). Trimming cost V 3 bases and J 5 bases, with 10 bases left between them. This CDR3 is 14 amino acids long. Germline CDR1 is MGHRA and CDR2 is YSYEKL. The CDR3 DNA is TGCGCCAGCAGCCACTTACCGGGGACCGGGGAGCTGTTTTTT. This gives the protein CASSHLPGTGELFF.

The V call is TRBV29-1, the J call TRBJ1-2; 8 nucleotides agree with TRBD1. Germline assignment: CDR1 SQVTM and CDR2 ANQGSEA. This CDR3 region has 12 residues. Trimming at V came to 4 bases and at J to 8 bases, leaving 6 bases not matched to a gene. The CDR3 nucleotides read TGCAGCGTTGCTCAGGGGGCAAAGGGCTACACCTTC. Amino acid sequence: CSVAQGAKGYTF. The full variable domain, rest sourced from reference TRBV29-1 and TRBJ1-2, is SAVISQKPSRDICQRGTSLTIQCQVDSQVTMMFWYRQQPGQSLTLIATANQGSEATYESGFVIDKFPISRPNLTFSTLTVSNMSPEDSSIYLCSVAQGAKGYTFGSGTRLTVV.

This sequence joins TRBV10-3 and TRBJ1-2; 8 nucleotides align to TRBD1. The CDR3 has 14 residues. The V segment lost 3 bases and the J segment 8 bases; nucleotides outside the gene matches: 8. Germline V CDR1 and CDR2: ENHRY, SYGVKD. In nucleotides, the CDR3 is TGTGCCATCAGTGACGGGGGACAGGAGGAGGGCTACACCTTC. Amino acids: CAISDGGQEEGYTF.

The V and J genes are TRBV5-1 and TRBJ1-1; tentatively, D is TRBD1 (5 bases). CDR1 and CDR2 (germline): SGHRS, YFSETQ. V was cut by 4 bases and J by 5 bases, with 15 bases left in between. The CDR3 runs 14 residues. CDR3 sequence (DNA): TGCGCCAGCAGCAGGGGCGGCTCGGGGACTGAAGCTTTCTTT. Its translation is CASSRGGSGTEAFF.

The sample holds many counts of this clonotype. The chain uses TRBV11-2 and TRBJ1-6, with 9 bases identical to TRBD1. This CDR3 has 15 residues. Losses at the gene ends were 3 bases for V and 8 bases for J; bases not matched to a gene: 5. The V gene's germline CDR1 is SGHAT and CDR2 FQNNGV. This chain's CDR3 is CASSLLTGGDSPLHF. In DNA form, the CDR3 reads TGTGCCAGCAGCTTGCTAACAGGGGGCGATTCACCCCTCCACTTT.

This clonotype appeared many times. V gene TRBV29-1 combines with J gene TRBJ2-5; tentatively, D is TRBD1 (6 bases). Per germline, CDR1 SQVTM and CDR2 ANQGSEA. This CDR3 has 12 residues. With 4 bases removed from V and 1 base from J, the gap between germline ends came to 7 bases. The CDR3 region has the DNA TGCAGCGTTGGGACAGTCCAAGAGACCCAGTACTTC. This encodes CSVGTVQETQYF.

This clonotype was observed many times. This chain connects TRBV14 to TRBJ1-2; D may be TRBD1 (5 bases). Per the germline V gene, CDR1 is SGHDN and CDR2 is FVKESK. Trimming took 4 bases from V and 3 from J, leaving 15 bases between them. CDR3 length: 15 residues. As DNA, the CDR3 is TGTGCCAGCAGCCCGTCGAGGGGCATGGACTATGGCTACACCTTC. It translates to CASSPSRGMDYGYTF.

This clonotype was seen at least ten times. The CDR3, as DNA: TGCAGTGCTAGAGTAAAGGGCACCCAGCCCCAGCATTTT. This codes for CSARVKGTQPQHF. The rearrangement uses TRBV20-1 and TRBJ1-5; D is ambiguous. Looked up from germline, CDR1 is DFQATT and CDR2 is SNEGSKA (reference sequence). Deletions cut 1 base from V and 7 bases from J, with 11 bases between. CDR3 length: 13 residues.

The chain combines TRBV29-1 with TRBJ1-2, with 7 bases aligning to TRBD1. Germline assignment: CDR1 SQVTM and CDR2 ANQGSEA. CDR3 length: 15 residues. V was clipped by 3 bases and J by 0 bases; unmatched bases: 7. DNA of the CDR3: TGCAGCGTTGAGTACGTACAGGGGACTAACTATGGCTACACCTTC. Protein sequence: CSVEYVQGTNYGYTF.

This chain connects TRBV7-2 to TRBJ2-7, with a weak D call TRBD2 (5 bases). The CDR3 totals 13 residues. The germline V gene has CDR1 SGHTA and CDR2 FQGNSA. In nucleotides, the CDR3 is TGTGCTAGAGATCTTACGGGATACAACGAGCAGTACTTC. Protein sequence: CARDLTGYNEQYF.

The table lists this clonotype with many counts. V is TRBV20-1 and J is TRBJ2-7, with a possible D match to TRBD2 (6 bases). The V end was cut by 2 bases, the J end by 2 bases, with 13 bases between. The germline CDR1 and CDR2 sequences are DFQATT and SNEGSKA (reference sequence). CDR3 size: 14 residues. CDR3 DNA: TGCAGTGCTAGAAAATCGGGAGCCCCCTACGAGCAGTACTTC. Translating gives CSARKSGAPYEQYF.

The J gene is TRBJ2-3, the V gene TRBV24-1; 7 positions match TRBD1. Germline trimming cut 3 bases from V and 1 base from J; bases unmatched to any gene: 3. The V gene's germline CDR1 is KGHDR and CDR2 SFDVKD. The CDR3 has 15 residues. The CDR3 here is CATSDPTGGTDTQYF. The CDR3, as DNA: TGTGCCACCAGTGATCCTACAGGGGGCACAGATACGCAGTATTTT.

The chain employs TRBV12-3 or TRBV12-4 and TRBJ1-4; D uncertain. The V gene lost 5 bases and the J gene lost 10 bases, with 11 bases spanning the gap. The CDR3 totals 12 residues. As DNA, the CDR3 is TGTGCCAGCAGTGAATACACGGGAAAACTGTTTTTT. Protein: CASSEYTGKLFF.

In this sample, this clonotype turned up many times. The chain couples TRBV4-2 to TRBJ2-2; D uncertain. V lost 5 bases and J 5 bases, leaving 9 bases between the germline ends. CDR3 length equals 13 residues. Looked up from germline, CDR1 is LGHNA and CDR2 is YNFKEQ. The CDR3 here is CASSAQITGELFF. The CDR3 nucleotides are TGTGCCAGCAGCGCACAGATTACCGGGGAGCTGTTTTTT.

The rearrangement links TRBV10-3 to TRBJ1-1; D uncertain. The CDR3 is 15 amino acids. CDR1 and CDR2 (germline): ENHRY, SYGVKD. The V and J ends lost 2 bases and 1 base respectively, with 11 bases between them. This chain's CDR3 is CAISEGGWANTEAFF. The CDR3, as DNA: TGTGCCATCAGTGAGGGCGGTTGGGCGAACACTGAAGCTTTCTTT.

In this sample, this clonotype turned up many times. The chain carries TRBV12-3 or TRBV12-4 and TRBJ1-1; D call uncertain. CDR3 length: 12 residues. Trimming pared 5 bases from V and 10 bases from J, leaving 14 bases between. The CDR3 spells CASSPSAAGAFF. CDR3 DNA: TGTGCCAGCAGTCCATCGGCCGCGGGAGCTTTCTTT.

This clonotype was counted only a few times. A much more abundant neighbour one base away suggests this may be a read error. This chain links TRBV20-1 with TRBJ1-6, with D hard to call. Germline V CDR1 and CDR2: DFQATT, SNEGSKA (reference sequence). This CDR3 has 15 residues. V lost 5 bases to trimming and J lost 0 bases, with 11 bases between them. The DNA for the CDR3 is TGCAGTGCTGGTTATAAAGGCTCCTATAATTCACCCCTCCACTTT. Amino acids: CSAGYKGSYNSPLHF.

The gene calls are TRBV5-1 and TRBJ1-1, with D perhaps matching TRBD1 (5 bases). CDR1 SGHRS and CDR2 YFSETQ come from the germline V gene. Trimming shortened V by 0 bases and J by 14 bases, and 32 bases separated the two germline ends. CDR3 length equals 18 residues. The CDR3, as DNA: TGCGCCAGCAGCTTGGCCGGAACCGGGACTAGCGGATACAATGAGCAGTTCTTT. This gives the protein CASSLAGTGTSGYNEQFF.